These T cell receptor beta chains were read from a single sample in a study of blood T cell repertoires in COVID-19. The repertoire was sequenced with immunoSEQ multiplex PCR; TCRdb's copy has only in-frame clones and lacks some. The sample yields around 98,000 clones, around 82% seen once. The specimen was peripheral blood. These receptors were obtained from an older man with active or convalescent COVID-19. Both conserved end residues are part of each CDR3. D genes are given only for firm matches. Clone size is stated in some rows and not others, as once, few, many or a class when expanded.

v_gene: TRBV15
abundance: NA
j_gene: TRBJ2-1
d_gene: TRBD1
CDR3nt: TGTGCCACCAGCATTATTGGACAGGGGTTGAATGAGCAGTTCTTC
CDR3aa: CATSIIGQGLNEQFF

v_gene: TRBV5-1
abundance: NA
j_gene: TRBJ1-1
d_gene: NA
CDR3nt: TGCGCCAGCAGCTTGGCCGAGATAGCCATGAACACTGAAGCTTTCTTT
CDR3aa: CASSLAEIAMNTEAFF

v_gene: TRBV5-4
abundance: NA
j_gene: TRBJ2-1
d_gene: NA
CDR3nt: TGTGCCAGCAGCTCTAAAAGCTCCTACAATGAGCAGTTCTTC
CDR3aa: CASSSKSSYNEQFF

v_gene: TRBV6-5
abundance: NA
j_gene: TRBJ2-5
d_gene: TRBD2
CDR3nt: TGTGCCAGCAGTTACTCTACGGGGGGGGAAGAGACCCAGTACTTC
CDR3aa: CASSYSTGGEETQYF

v_gene: TRBV6-5
abundance: NA
j_gene: TRBJ2-5
d_gene: NA
CDR3nt: TGTGCCAGCAGGGAGCCCCGAGAGACCCAGTACTTC
CDR3aa: CASREPRETQYF

v_gene: TRBV27
abundance: NA
j_gene: TRBJ1-5
d_gene: NA
CDR3nt: TGTGCCAGCACGCAGTCCGTCTTATTCCTCCTAGCGGGCAATCAGCCCCAGCATTTT
CDR3aa: CASTQSVLFLLAGNQPQHF

v_gene: TRBV15
abundance: once
j_gene: TRBJ1-1
d_gene: NA
CDR3nt: TGTGCCACCAAAACTCGACAGGACACTGAAGCTTTCTTT
CDR3aa: CATKTRQDTEAFF

v_gene: TRBV5-1
abundance: NA
j_gene: TRBJ2-3
d_gene: TRBD2
CDR3nt: TGCGCCAGCAGCTTATTCTGGGGGGGGACAGATACGCAGTATTTT
CDR3aa: CASSLFWGGTDTQYF

v_gene: TRBV7-9
abundance: once
j_gene: TRBJ1-3
d_gene: NA
CDR3nt: TGTGCCAGCAGCTTAGTAGACACCATATATTTT
CDR3aa: CASSLVDTIYF

v_gene: TRBV24-1
abundance: NA
j_gene: TRBJ2-2
d_gene: TRBD2
CDR3nt: TGTGCCACCAGTGATCGACTAGCGGGGTCAGGGGAGCTGTTTTTT
CDR3aa: CATSDRLAGSGELFF

v_gene: TRBV2
abundance: NA
j_gene: TRBJ1-1
d_gene: NA
CDR3nt: TGTGCCAGCTCGGTGGGGGGGCGCGGAAACACTGAAGCTTTCTTT
CDR3aa: CASSVGGRGNTEAFF

v_gene: TRBV6-6
abundance: NA
j_gene: TRBJ2-1
d_gene: TRBD2
CDR3nt: TGTGCCAGCAGTAACTTAGCGGGGGGGTACAATGAGCAGTTCTTC
CDR3aa: CASSNLAGGYNEQFF

v_gene: TRBV19
abundance: once
j_gene: TRBJ1-1
d_gene: NA
CDR3nt: TGTGCCAGTAGTATTCTGGCAGGGAAAGTGTACACTGAAGCTTTCTTT
CDR3aa: CASSILAGKVYTEAFF

v_gene: TRBV3-1/TRBV3-2
abundance: NA
j_gene: TRBJ1-3
d_gene: TRBD1
CDR3nt: TGTGCCAGCAGCCATCACAGGGGGGCCCCTGGAAACACCATATATTTT
CDR3aa: CASSHHRGAPGNTIYF

v_gene: TRBV10-3
abundance: NA
j_gene: TRBJ1-3
d_gene: TRBD1
CDR3nt: TGTGCCATCAGTGTTGGACAGGGGGCGCGGAACACCATATATTTT
CDR3aa: CAISVGQGARNTIYF

v_gene: TRBV10-2
abundance: few
j_gene: TRBJ1-1
d_gene: TRBD1
CDR3nt: TGCGCCAGCAGCTCCCGGGACAGCCTTTTTTTGAACACTGAAGCTTTCTTT
CDR3aa: CASSSRDSLFLNTEAFF

v_gene: TRBV6-5
abundance: once
j_gene: TRBJ1-2
d_gene: NA
CDR3nt: TGTGCCAGCGGCCCTAGGAGGGAATGGGACTATGGCTACACCTTC
CDR3aa: CASGPRREWDYGYTF

v_gene: TRBV29-1
abundance: NA
j_gene: TRBJ2-3
d_gene: NA
CDR3nt: TGCAGCGTTTCCAACACAGATACGCAGTATTTT
CDR3aa: CSVSNTDTQYF

v_gene: TRBV5-6
abundance: few
j_gene: TRBJ1-1
d_gene: TRBD1
CDR3nt: TGTGCCAGCAGCAGAAGGACAGGGCTGAACACTGAAGCTTTCTTT
CDR3aa: CASSRRTGLNTEAFF

v_gene: TRBV11-3
abundance: few
j_gene: TRBJ1-1
d_gene: TRBD1
CDR3nt: TGTGCCAGCAGCCGGGGACAGTCAGAAGCTTTCTTT
CDR3aa: CASSRGQSEAFF

v_gene: TRBV5-1
abundance: NA
j_gene: TRBJ2-1
d_gene: NA
CDR3nt: TGCGCCAGCAGCTTGAACCGGGAAAGACCCTCCAATGAGCAGTTCTTC
CDR3aa: CASSLNRERPSNEQFF

v_gene: TRBV7-9
abundance: few
j_gene: TRBJ2-7
d_gene: TRBD1
CDR3nt: TGTGCCAGCAGCCCGGCTGGGACAGGTGGCAACGAGCAGTACTTC
CDR3aa: CASSPAGTGGNEQYF

v_gene: TRBV11-2
abundance: NA
j_gene: TRBJ2-1
d_gene: NA
CDR3nt: TGTGCCAGCAGCTTAGACCCGGCTAGCTGGCCCAATGAGCAGTTCTTC
CDR3aa: CASSLDPASWPNEQFF